A single TCR beta chain is shown here with its context. What it recognizes is unknown. Both 60 Vbeta primers and 13 Jbeta primers went into the PCR. The data were produced by immunoSEQ multiplex PCR, yet TCRdb's version contains in-frame clones alone and is incomplete. Counted here are 150,000 to 200,000 clones, 76% occurring once; the ten biggest clones make up about 0.8%. This record belongs to a study of cytomegalovirus exposure and HLA in healthy donors. Study outcomes and limitations: Within an earlier analysis, most TCR beta V segments proved productive either about 87% or about 30% of the time. In a later analysis, TCR beta V- and J-gene trimming showed a link to a missense DCLRE1C variant.

Healthy donors of bone marrow made up the group. The V end was cut by 6 bases, the J end by 4 bases, with 18 bases between. The CDR3 runs to 15 residues. Per germline, CDR1 MDHEN and CDR2 SYDVKM. The receptor was derived from a female donor in good health and CMV-seronegative. The gene calls are TRBV28 and TRBJ2-5, with D perhaps matching TRBD2 (6 bases). Sequenced: PBMCs. The CDR3 DNA reads TGTGCCAGCAGCCCAAGGTGGCGGGGCCCAGAGACCCAGTACTTC. Its translation is CASSPRWRGPETQYF.